This T cell receptor beta chain was captured by sequencing in a study of cytomegalovirus exposure and HLA in healthy donors. General study findings and limits: Earlier findings revealed that most TCR beta V segments proved productive either about 90% or about 30% of the time. Upon later analysis, TCR association rates were observed to vary by HLA locus, being highest for DRB1 and lowest for HLA-C. Analyses of presence and absence presupposed an approximately uniform sequencing depth across donors.

At the time of sampling, donors were nominally healthy, though unrecorded immune exposures were likely. The germline V gene encodes CDR1 MDHEN and CDR2 SYDVKM. The junction had 2 bases not matched to a gene; V was cut back by 2 bases and J by 0 bases. This CDR3 has 16 amino acids. Researchers ran the PCR with 60 Vbeta and 13 Jbeta primers. Clones were read by immunoSEQ multiplex PCR, and TCRdb kept only the in-frame ones, dropping some. The repertoire has about 190,000 clones, about 82% of them found once; the top ten carry about 2.4%. To note about this clone: Antigen specificity is unknown.

The chain is built from TRBV28 and TRBJ1-3; 9 nucleotides agree with TRBD1. This receptor was obtained from a male donor in good health and CMV-seronegative. Material for sequencing was PBMCs. The CDR3 bases are TGTGCCAGCAGTTTAGGACAGGGGCTCTCTGGAAACACCATATATTTT. This translates into CASSLGQGLSGNTIYF. The whole variable domain, filled in from reference TRBV28 and TRBJ1-3, reads DVKVTQSSRYLVKRTGEKVFLECVQDMDHENMFWYRQDPGLGLRLIYFSYDVKMKEKGDIPEGYSVSREKKERFSLILESASTNQTSMYLCASSLGQGLSGNTIYFGEGSWLTVV.